The entry that follows covers one T cell receptor (beta chain) sequence. This sample stems from a study of CD8 T cells in Susac syndrome. The T cells that were sequenced for TCR beta were CD8+ and CD4+ cells from blood. Healthy donors served as age- and sex-matched controls. In contrast to the negatively isolated CD8+ and CD4+ T cells, TEMRA cells were FACS-enriched. When the RNA was reverse transcribed, random hexamers were used with an input of roughly 0.5 to 1 ug. Amplification of TCR beta CDR3 by immunoSEQ multiplex PCR spanned 54 Vbeta and 13 Jbeta. Via MiXCR, TCRdb re-called the immunoSEQ multiplex PCR reads, giving one row per CDR3 protein. The table has some 120,000 distinct CDR3 sequences, about 95% seen once. Germline trimming cut 0 bases from V and 5 bases from J; bases unmatched to any gene: 5. The germline V gene has CDR1 SGHRS and CDR2 YFSETQ. The CDR3 has 15 residues.

Material: CD4+ T cells from PBMCs. This sequence joins TRBV5-1 and TRBJ1-5; 7 bases fit TRBD1. The sequence was collected from a human donor in good health. Here the CDR3 reads CASSLEGTAYQPQHF. Here the CDR3 DNA reads TGCGCCAGCAGCTTGGAGGGGACAGCCTATCAGCCCCAGCATTTT.